Listed here are 4 T cell receptor beta chains from one sample, sequenced in a study of response to subunit inactivated influenza vaccine. TCRdb reprocessed the RT-PCR reads with MiXCR, giving one entry per CDR3 protein. Of 800,000 or so distinct CDR3 sequences listed, 21% were seen once; the top ten hold roughly 10%. The material sequenced was PBMCs from blood, taken 4 to 6 days after vaccination. These TCRs come from a man aged 45-60 years who received an inactivated influenza vaccine.

There are many counts of this clonotype. The J gene is TRBJ2-5, the V gene TRBV20-1, with TRBD1 matching over 9 bases. Germline-derived CDR1 and CDR2 are DFQATT and SNEGSKA (reference sequence). The CDR3 loop spans 16 amino acids. J gave up 2 bases and V 0 bases, and 7 bases lay outside the gene matches. This chain's CDR3 is CSARDLGTGIQETQYF. The DNA of the CDR3 is TGCAGTGCTAGAGATCTGGGGACAGGGATACAAGAGACCCAGTACTTC.

The chain links TRBV20-1 to TRBJ2-7; no clear D gene. The ends were cut back, 6 bases at V and 4 bases at J, with 19 bases in the middle. The germline CDR1 and CDR2 sequences are DFQATT and SNEGSKA (reference sequence). The CDR3 spans 14 residues. CDR3 region: CSANPALGGYEQYF. The CDR3 DNA follows: TGCAGTGCAAACCCGGCTTTAGGTGGATACGAGCAGTACTTC.

The chain has TRBV20-1 and TRBJ2-7; 8 bases match TRBD2. The CDR3 runs 15 residues. Looked up from germline, CDR1 is DFQATT and CDR2 is SNEGSKA (reference sequence). V lost 1 base to trimming and J lost 4 bases; unmatched junction nucleotides: 9. The CDR3 loop reads CSARVTGLGGYEQYF. CDR3 coding DNA: TGCAGTGCTAGAGTTACGGGACTAGGGGGATACGAGCAGTACTTC.

The V gene is TRBV10-2, the J gene TRBJ2-2; D not resolved. V lost 7 bases and J 1 base, leaving 7 bases between the germline ends. This CDR3 is built from 13 residues. Germline V gene lookup returns CDR1 WSHSY and CDR2 SAAADI. The CDR3 DNA sequence: TGCGCCAGCACGGACGAGAACACCGGGGAGCTGTTTTTT. This gives the protein CASTDENTGELFF.